This T cell receptor (beta chain) appears in the sequencing data of a study of shared clonotypes between healthy human individuals. Across the study: The study drew on a couple of women and a few men aged 18 to 49 as donors. Whole-study findings and limits: Estimated richness was generally greater in naive than memory subsets.

Naive CD8 cells, CD45RO-negative and positively selected for CCR7, excluded terminally differentiated effector memory CD45RA+ cells. Recent vaccinations or acute infections were absent in the healthy HIV-negative adult donors. In the original analysis: Filtering differed for immunoSEQ, which gave only junction sequences without quality scores. The method was immunoSEQ multiplex PCR; TCRdb's version includes in-frame clones alone and lacks a portion of them. That table gives V, J and clone size, and the DNA gave D and trimming. The data hold about 680,000 clones, with roughly nine tenths observed a single time. Looked up from germline, CDR1 is LNHDA and CDR2 is SQIVND (reference sequence). The CDR3 length is 16 residues. Trimming took 5 bases from V and 5 from J; bases not matched to a gene: 12. As to this clone: Its cognate antigen is unknown.

Sequenced material: naive CD8+ T cells sorted from blood. The chain couples TRBV19 to TRBJ2-1, with TRBD2 matching over 7 bases. The clonotype originates from a man in his thirties or forties in good health. The CDR3 loop reads CASSAPTSEFNNEQFF. The CDR3 DNA sequence: TGTGCCAGTAGTGCCCCCACTAGCGAATTTAACAATGAGCAGTTCTTC.